This T cell receptor (beta chain) originates from a study of shared clonotypes between healthy human individuals. CDR1 and CDR2 (germline): SGHDT, YYEEEE. There are 15 residues in the CDR3. Trimming cost V 0 bases and J 6 bases, with 12 bases left between them. With ten immunoSEQ deep assay plates, unsorted PBMC DNA underwent sequencing. The protocol was immunoSEQ multiplex PCR, while the TCRdb copy is restricted to in-frame clones and leaves out a portion. This sample has about 520,000 clones; about 78% occur once, and the top ten carry around 12%. The receptor was isolated from a woman aged 40-49 years in good health. Some clones in this sample may be carry-over from other donors' samples. The gene calls are TRBV5-6 and TRBJ2-2; D gene ambiguous. The specimen was PBMCs. The CDR3 here is CASSLDRTVSGELFF. CDR3 bases: TGTGCCAGCAGCTTGGACAGAACGGTCTCCGGGGAGCTGTTTTTT.